These 18 T cell receptor beta chains share one sample of origin, sequenced in a study of cytotoxic CD8 clonotypes in ibrutinib-treated CLL. Repertoires were generated with immunoSEQ multiplex PCR, while TCRdb's copy carries only in-frame clones and drops some. The table includes approximately 190,000 clones, about three quarters detected once. Sequenced here: PBMCs, sampled after 12 months of ibrutinib treatment. These receptors all stem from a human donor with chronic lymphocytic leukemia.

The V and J genes are TRBV7-2 and TRBJ1-2, with D possibly matching TRBD1 (6 bases). The CDR3 sequence is 15 residues long. The V gene lost 1 base and the J gene lost 3 bases, with 12 bases spanning the gap. Per the germline V gene, CDR1 is SGHTA and CDR2 is FQGNSA. The CDR3 is CASSLGSGVDYGYTF. For the CDR3, the DNA is TGTGCCAGCAGCTTAGGGTCAGGGGTAGACTATGGCTACACCTTC.

The gene calls are TRBV4-2 and TRBJ1-2, with 12 bases matching TRBD1. J gave up 8 bases and V 0 bases, and 1 base lay outside the gene matches. Germline-derived CDR1 and CDR2 are LGHNA and YNFKEQ. CDR3 size: 14 residues. The CDR3 here is CASSQEGTGGGYTF. CDR3 sequence (DNA): TGTGCCAGCAGCCAAGAAGGGACAGGGGGCGGCTACACCTTC.

This clone was detected many times. The sample contains more than one DNA sequence encoding this CDR3. This chain joins TRBV18 and TRBJ1-1; D is ambiguous. The CDR3 runs to 13 residues. V shed 2 bases and J shed 0 bases, with 4 bases lying between them. CDR1 and CDR2 (germline): KGHSH, LQKENI. CDR3 loop: CASSPGMNTEAFF. The CDR3 DNA reads TGTGCCAGCTCACCAGGGATGAACACTGAAGCTTTCTTT. Full variable domain (rest looked up from reference TRBV18 and TRBJ1-1): NAGVMQNPRHLVRRRGQEARLRCSPMKGHSHVYWYRQLPEEGLKFMVYLQKENIIDESGMPKERFSAEFPKEGPSILRIQQVVRGDSAAYFCASSPGMNTEAFFGQGTRLTVV.

The rearrangement links TRBV27 to TRBJ2-3; D call uncertain. This CDR3 is 15 amino acids long. CDR1 is MNHEY and CDR2 is SMNVEV in the germline V gene (reference sequence). V gave up 5 bases and J gave up 1 base, with 13 bases separating them. The CDR3 loop reads CASSEPSHGTDTQYF. CDR3 bases: TGTGCCAGCAGTGAACCCTCCCACGGCACAGATACGCAGTATTTT.

V usage is TRBV9 and J usage is TRBJ2-1; maybe TRBD1 (5 bases). The germline V gene has CDR1 SGDLS and CDR2 YYNGEE. V was clipped by 2 bases and J by 9 bases, with 12 bases between them. This CDR3 comprises 13 residues. In DNA form, the CDR3 reads TGTGCCAGCAGCGTGGCCGTGGGGCGTGAGCAGTTCTTC. Translating gives CASSVAVGREQFF.

This clone came up a few times. V and J are TRBV30 and TRBJ1-5; D remains unclear. The CDR3 is made up of 13 amino acids. Germline V gene data show CDR1 as GTSNPN and CDR2 as SVGIG (reference sequence). Trimming removed 3 bases at V and 6 bases at J, with 12 bases between. CDR3 nucleotides: TGTGCCTGGAGAAAGACGGTGGGTCAGCCCCAGCATTTT. Translating gives CAWRKTVGQPQHF.

The chain employs TRBV11-2 and TRBJ2-7; 10 bases map to TRBD1. Germline-derived CDR1 and CDR2 are SGHAT and FQNNGV. Unmatched junction bases numbered 6, after V lost 2 bases and J lost 2 bases. The CDR3 has 16 residues. In DNA, the CDR3 is TGTGCCAGCAGCTTACGACGAGGGACAGGGGCCTACGAGCAGTACTTC. Encoded protein: CASSLRRGTGAYEQYF.

The V and J genes are TRBV11-3 and TRBJ2-1, with TRBD2 matching 12 bases. This CDR3 is built from 14 residues. V lost 5 bases, J lost 7 bases, and 3 bases stayed unmatched. Per the germline V gene, CDR1 is SGHNT and CDR2 is YENEEA. CDR3 sequence reads: CASSETSGSNEQFF. For the CDR3, the DNA is TGTGCCAGCAGCGAGACTAGCGGGAGTAATGAGCAGTTCTTC.

This chain uses TRBV6-5 with TRBJ1-2, with D perhaps matching TRBD1 (6 bases). Per the germline V gene, CDR1 is MNHEY and CDR2 is SVGAGI. The CDR3 spans 15 residues. V was shortened by 2 bases and J by 8 bases, with 18 bases between the two germline ends. The CDR3 sequence: CASSYTSQGVAGYTF. For the CDR3, the DNA is TGTGCCAGCAGTTACACATCACAGGGTGTCGCCGGCTACACCTTC.

This clone was observed a few times. The chain links TRBV7-3 to TRBJ1-2; D not resolved. The germline V gene has CDR1 SGHTA and CDR2 FQGTGA. V was pared by 8 bases and J by 2 bases, with 15 bases between. The CDR3 is 14 amino acids. DNA for the CDR3: TGTGCCAGCGGAACGACGGGAAGAAACTATGGCTACACCTTC. Protein: CASGTTGRNYGYTF.

Of note for this clone: A junction boundary mismatches the germline segment, possibly from a read error. For the CDR3, the DNA is TGTGCCAGTACTATAGGGGGGAATGGCTACACCTTC. Translated, it gives CASTIGGNGYTF. This chain connects TRBV19 to TRBJ1-2, with a weak D call TRBD1 (6 bases). The germline CDR1 and CDR2 sequences are LNHDA and SQIVND (reference sequence). This CDR3 region has 12 residues.

This chain joins TRBV30 and TRBJ2-7; tentatively, D is TRBD1 (7 bases). V was shortened by 0 bases and J by 2 bases, with 11 bases between the two germline ends. The germline gives CDR1 GTSNPN, CDR2 SVGIG (reference sequence). This CDR3 is 14 amino acids long. The CDR3 reads CAWSVGGGTYEQYF. CDR3 nucleotide sequence: TGTGCCTGGAGTGTAGGGGGCGGGACCTACGAGCAGTACTTC.

This sequence joins TRBV5-6 and TRBJ2-7, with D maybe TRBD2 (5 bases). Germline CDR1 reads SGHDT; CDR2 reads YYEEEE. The length of the CDR3 is 14 residues. V lost 0 bases and J lost 0, with 7 bases in between. The CDR3 loop reads CASSLAGSSYEQYF. The CDR3 DNA reads as TGTGCCAGCAGCTTGGCGGGGAGCTCCTACGAGCAGTACTTC.

V gene TRBV29-1 combines with J gene TRBJ2-2, with a tentative D call TRBD2 (6 bases). The CDR3 runs 14 residues. The germline gives CDR1 SQVTM, CDR2 ANQGSEA. Trimming pared 7 bases from V and 4 bases from J, leaving 16 bases between. The CDR3 nucleotides are TGCAGCGCCGATGCGGGGCCCTTCACCGGGGAGCTGTTTTTT. Translated: CSADAGPFTGELFF.

The chain has TRBV29-1 and TRBJ2-5, with D perhaps TRBD1 (5 bases). Trimming shortened V by 7 bases and J by 5 bases, and 14 bases separated the two germline ends. Per the germline V gene, CDR1 is SQVTM and CDR2 is ANQGSEA. The CDR3 is made up of 12 amino acids. The chain's CDR3 is CSAPPQGETQYF. Here the CDR3 DNA reads TGCAGCGCCCCGCCGCAGGGCGAGACCCAGTACTTC.

This chain links TRBV7-2 with TRBJ1-1, with 7 bases identical to TRBD1. Trimming took 2 bases from V and 4 from J; bases not matched to a gene: 10. Germline V lookup: CDR1 SGHTA, CDR2 FQGNSA. The CDR3 runs to 16 residues. CDR3 sequence (DNA): TGTGCCAGCAGCTTAAGGACAGGCGGGCGTAGCACTGAAGCTTTCTTT. Its translation is CASSLRTGGRSTEAFF.

The J gene is TRBJ2-7, the V gene TRBV6-5; 7 bases are a match to TRBD1. This CDR3 is 15 amino acids long. Germline V gene data show CDR1 as MNHEY and CDR2 as SVGAGI. Trimming at V came to 6 bases and at J to 4 bases, leaving 12 bases not matched to a gene. The CDR3 spells CASSSQTGRGYEQYF. CDR3 in DNA: TGTGCCAGCAGCTCCCAGACAGGCAGGGGGTACGAGCAGTACTTC.

The chain employs TRBV7-2 and TRBJ1-1; 7 bases fit TRBD1. The CDR3 sequence is 15 residues long. After removal of 4 bases from V and 0 bases from J, the junction contained 5 bases not matched to a gene. Germline V gives CDR1 SGHTA, CDR2 FQGNSA. CDR3 loop: CASSSGGLMNTEAFF. CDR3 coding DNA: TGTGCCAGCAGCTCAGGGGGGCTTATGAACACTGAAGCTTTCTTT.